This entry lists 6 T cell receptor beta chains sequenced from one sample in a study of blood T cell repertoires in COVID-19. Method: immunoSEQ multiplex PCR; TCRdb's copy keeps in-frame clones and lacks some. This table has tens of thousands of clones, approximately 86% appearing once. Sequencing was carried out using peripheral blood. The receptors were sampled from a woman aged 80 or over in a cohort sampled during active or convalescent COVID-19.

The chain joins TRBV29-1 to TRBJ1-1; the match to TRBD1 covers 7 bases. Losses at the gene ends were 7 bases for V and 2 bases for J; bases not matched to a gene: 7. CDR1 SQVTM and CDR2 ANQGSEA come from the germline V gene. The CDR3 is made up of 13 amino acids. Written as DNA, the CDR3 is TGCAGCGGTATGACAGGGTATAACACTGAAGCTTTCTTT. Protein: CSGMTGYNTEAFF.

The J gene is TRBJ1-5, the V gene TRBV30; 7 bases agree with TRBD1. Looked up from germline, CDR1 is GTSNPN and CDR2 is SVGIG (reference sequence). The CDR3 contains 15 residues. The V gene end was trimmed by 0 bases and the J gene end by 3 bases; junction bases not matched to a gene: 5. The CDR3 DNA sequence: TGTGCCTGGAGTGTCTGGGGGACAGACAATCAGCCCCAGCATTTT. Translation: CAWSVWGTDNQPQHF.

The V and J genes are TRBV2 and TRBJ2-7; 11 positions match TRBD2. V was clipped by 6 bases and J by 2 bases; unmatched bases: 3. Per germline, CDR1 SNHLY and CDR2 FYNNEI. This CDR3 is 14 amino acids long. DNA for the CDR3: TGTGCCAGCAGCAAACTAGCGGGAGCCTACGAGCAGTACTTC. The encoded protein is CASSKLAGAYEQYF.

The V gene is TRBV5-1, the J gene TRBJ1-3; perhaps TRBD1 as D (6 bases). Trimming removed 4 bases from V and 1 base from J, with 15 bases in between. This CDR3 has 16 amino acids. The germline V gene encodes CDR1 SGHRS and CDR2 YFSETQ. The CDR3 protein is CASSEDSIGSGNTIYF. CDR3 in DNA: TGCGCCAGCAGCGAGGACAGTATTGGGTCTGGAAACACCATATATTTT.

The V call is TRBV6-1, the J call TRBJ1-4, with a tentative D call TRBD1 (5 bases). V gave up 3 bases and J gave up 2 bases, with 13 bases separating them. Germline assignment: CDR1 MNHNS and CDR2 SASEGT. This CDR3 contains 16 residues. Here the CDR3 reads CASSDPQGRTNEKLFF. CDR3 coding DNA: TGTGCCAGCAGTGATCCTCAGGGTAGGACTAATGAAAAACTGTTTTTT.

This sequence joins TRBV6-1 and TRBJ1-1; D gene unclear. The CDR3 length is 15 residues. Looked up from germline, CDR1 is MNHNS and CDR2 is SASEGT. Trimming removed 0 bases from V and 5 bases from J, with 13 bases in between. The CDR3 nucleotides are TGTGCCAGCAGTGAAGCGTCAGGATCCTTTACTGAAGCTTTCTTT. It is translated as CASSEASGSFTEAFF.